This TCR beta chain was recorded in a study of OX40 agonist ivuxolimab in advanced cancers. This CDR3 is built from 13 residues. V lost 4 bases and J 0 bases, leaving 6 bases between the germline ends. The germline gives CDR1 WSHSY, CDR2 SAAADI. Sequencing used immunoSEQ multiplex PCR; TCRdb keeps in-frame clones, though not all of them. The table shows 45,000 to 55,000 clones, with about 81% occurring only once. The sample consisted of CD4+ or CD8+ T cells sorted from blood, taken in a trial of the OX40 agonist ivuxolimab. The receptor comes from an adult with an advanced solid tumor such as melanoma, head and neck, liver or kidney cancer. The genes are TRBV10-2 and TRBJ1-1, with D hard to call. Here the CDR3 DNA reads TGCGCCAGCAGTGGTGCTATGAACACTGAAGCTTTCTTT. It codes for CASSGAMNTEAFF.